One T cell receptor beta chain is described in this entry. Its antigen is currently not known. Within one base of it there is no much larger clone, and no base qualities were kept. The CDR3 contains 14 residues, cysteine and phenylalanine counted. CDR3 DNA is the only sequence kept; it has 42 bases, read in frame from the first base. Trimming removed 6 bases from V and 4 bases from J, leaving 13 bases between the germline ends. The germline V gene provides CDR1 SNHLY and CDR2 FYNNEI. The donors were healthy, HIV-negative adults with no recently reported acute infections or vaccinations. Only Caucasian adults living in Nashville, Tennessee, USA were represented among the donors. CD4+ T cells were enriched by magnetic negative selection; naive cells were then positively selected on CD45RA, and the negative fraction formed the memory subset. After blood collection by leukapheresis, PBMCs were isolated using Ficoll-Histopaque density gradient centrifugation and then cryopreserved in the vapor phase of liquid nitrogen. Analytical flow cytometry was used to check the purity and quantity of every magnetically sorted T cell population. Each sorted fraction had its genomic DNA isolated and then quantified by UV absorbance on a Nanodrop 2000c.

This entry comes from a study of shared clonotypes between healthy human individuals (dated by TCRdb to 2018 to 2020). A note on the overall study: The cohort included three men and a couple of women between 18 and 49 years of age. Leukapheresis yielded between about 0.94 and 8.9 billion PBMCs per donor. Libraries were prepared and TCR repertoires were sequenced by different laboratories using diverse techniques, in order to increase sequencing depth and limit assay-specific biases. Per donor, three plates each were used for CD4 naive and CD4 memory, two for CD8 naive, and one for CD8 memory. To estimate repertoire size and how much clonotype sharing occurs between individuals, the study deeply sequenced the blood TCR repertoires of five healthy adults.

TCR CDR3 regions were amplified from genomic DNA by multiplex PCR using the deep immunoSEQ assay. For each cell subset, the extracted genomic DNA was distributed evenly across all wells of several immunoSEQ 96-well plates, and each plate served as one replicate. For sorted subsets, about 220 ng of genomic DNA, equivalent to roughly 30,000 T cell genomes, went into each replicate PCR. Purified libraries were measured with a Qubit 3.0 fluorometer, size-checked on a Bioanalyzer 2100, and measured again with the KAPA Library Quantification kit. A separate single-read 150-cycle Illumina NextSeq 550 flow cell was used to sequence each immunoSEQ 96-well plate. Concerning the study's data processing: Because the immunoSEQ output included only junctional sequences and no quality scores, the filtering could not be the same as the filtering used for full-length reads. Sequences were annotated with PyIR, a Python wrapper for IgBLAST v1.9, using IMGT germline references to assign V/J genes and CDR3. Reads with weak V/J assignments (E-value above 1e-6), missing CDR3, stop codons, out-of-frame junctions, or ambiguous translated residues were removed. V3J clonotypes were defined as sequences sharing an identical inferred V gene, J gene, and CDR3 amino acid sequence. To compute the percentage overlap between repertoires, the number of shared unique clonotypes was divided by the size of the smaller repertoire. Three approaches were used to assess repertoire richness: RTK rarefaction, the Chao1 estimator, and Recon v2.1 estimates of unobserved clonotypes. Generation probabilities were computed with OLGA for all TCRbeta clonotypes obtained by the gDNA method from several donors. This is the immuneACCESS table as TCRdb keeps it, with only in-frame sequences that have V and J called. A part of the clones is gone; compared with another copy, unresolved V genes explain less than half, and the rest is unexplained. V and J calls and clone size are given by that table; D and trimming were obtained from the DNA. For this sample the table gives 1.4 million or so clones, of which roughly 98.5% were detected only once. The ten largest clones represent approximately 0.38% of the sample.

Summary of the overall study and its limitations: Based on pairwise subsampling, the degree of clonotype sharing among donors was expected to be affected by sequencing depth. Clonotypes shared by all four sorted-subset donors showed higher generation probabilities than non-shared clonotypes. When a handful of donors were compared, the shared fraction of clonotypes was around 5% for naive CD4, about 4% for naive CD8, roughly 2.5% for memory CD4, and 0.4% for memory CD8. Only blood was sampled, and tissue TCR repertoires likely differ from those in blood. Larger estimated clonotype richness was generally found for naive subsets than for memory subsets. Because the study included a small number of donors, the genetic and exposure-history diversity represented was limited. Even with the large sequencing depth, rarefaction of the sorted-subset datasets indicated that sequencing was incomplete.

This clonotype was sampled from a man under 40 in good health. The chain uses TRBV2 and TRBJ1-5, with no reliable assignment of the D segment. The sample was naive CD4+ T cells sorted from blood. The cell subset or site label on this specimen signifies: CD45RA+ positively selected. The CDR3 region: CASRSERTNQPQHF. The nucleotide sequence is TGTGCCAGCAGATCCGAGCGGACGAATCAGCCCCAGCATTTT.